Listed below are T cell receptor beta chains from one sample, sequenced in a study of T cell repertoires in cytomegalovirus infection. In TCRdb, the reads were re-called with MiXCR into one record per CDR3 protein. The repertoire has 750,000 to 900,000 distinct CDR3 sequences, around 29% of them found once; the top ten carry around 13%. Their target antigens are unknown. Material: cultured CD8+ T cells from PBMCs, obtained from culture after CMV antigen stimulation. Receptor source: a human donor in good health (CMV status not recorded). Some clones in this sample may be carry-over from other donors' samples. Both conserved end residues are part of each CDR3. The D gene is left open where the match is weak. Some rows mark clone size as missing; the rest say once, few, many or name a class of expanded clone.

clone_size,v_call,d_call,j_call,cdr3_nt,cdr3_aa
few,TRBV10-2,-,TRBJ2-2,TGCGCCAGCGCAGAGGGAACCGGGGAGCTGTTTTTT,CASAEGTGELFF
few,TRBV12-3/TRBV12-4,TRBD2,TRBJ2-1,TGTGCCAGCAGTCGGACTAGCTATTTCCAGTTCTTC,CASSRTSYFQFF
-,TRBV29-1,-,TRBJ1-1,TGCAGCGTTTTCACAGGGGAAGCTTTCTTT,CSVFTGEAFF
-,TRBV2,-,TRBJ2-1,TGTGCCAGCAGCCCGGAAGGGGTTGGGCATGAGCAGTTCTTC,CASSPEGVGHEQFF
-,TRBV29-1,TRBD2,TRBJ2-3,TGCAGCGTTGAGTATAGCGGGGGAAAAAGCACAGATACGCAGTATTTT,CSVEYSGGKSTDTQYF
-,TRBV9,-,TRBJ2-3,TGTGCCAGCAGCCAAGGAGGGGGCAACACAGATACGCAGTATTTT,CASSQGGGNTDTQYF
-,TRBV25-1,-,TRBJ1-1,TGTGCCAGCAGTGAACGGGGAGGTGTCACTGAAGCTTTCTTT,CASSERGGVTEAFF
-,TRBV18,-,TRBJ2-5,TGTGCCAGCTCACCAGGACGGATCCAAGAGACCCAGTACTTC,CASSPGRIQETQYF
-,TRBV4-1,-,TRBJ1-2,TGCGCCAGCAGCCAAGAGGCAAATTCGAGGGGTGGCTACACCTTC,CASSQEANSRGGYTF
-,TRBV12-3/TRBV12-4,-,TRBJ1-1,TGTGCCAGCAAGTTTCATCATATGACAGGCGTAATGAACACTGAAGCTTTCTTT,CASKFHHMTGVMNTEAFF
many,TRBV7-6,-,TRBJ1-2,TGTGCCAGCAGCTTAGCTGTGGGGCGCGATGGCTACACCTTC,CASSLAVGRDGYTF
-,TRBV11-3,TRBD2,TRBJ2-5,TGTGCCAGCAGCTTAGAGAGGCGGGGGGCCCAAGAGACCCAGTACTTC,CASSLERRGAQETQYF
-,TRBV27,-,TRBJ1-1,TGTGCCAGTTCCCCAGACAGTGATACTGAAGCTTTCTTT,CASSPDSDTEAFF
-,TRBV4-1,-,TRBJ1-1,TGCGCCAGCAGCCAAGATAGTTTACAGGGTCGACGAACTGAAGCTTTCTTT,CASSQDSLQGRRTEAFF
many,TRBV7-8,TRBD1,TRBJ1-4,TGTGCCAGCAGCGCCGGACAGGATTTCAACGAAAAACTGTTTTTT,CASSAGQDFNEKLFF
few,TRBV5-6,-,TRBJ2-4,TGTGCCAGCAGCTTGATTGCAGCACTAGCCAAAAACATTCAGTACTTC,CASSLIAALAKNIQYF
few,TRBV18,TRBD1,TRBJ1-2,TGTGCCAGCTCACCAGCCCGGGACAGCTATGGCTACACCTTC,CASSPARDSYGYTF
few,TRBV15,-,TRBJ1-3,TGTGCCACCAGCAGAGGGACAGCCTCTGGAAACACCATATATTTT,CATSRGTASGNTIYF
-,TRBV4-2,-,TRBJ2-5,TGTGCCAGCAGCCAAGATGGGATCCAAGAGACCCAGTACTTC,CASSQDGIQETQYF
few,TRBV11-2,-,TRBJ2-1,TGTGCCAGCAGCTTAACTCGGACGGCGGGTTCCTACAATGAGCAGTTCTTC,CASSLTRTAGSYNEQFF
many,TRBV7-2,-,TRBJ1-5,TGTGCCAGCAGCTTAAAGGATTATAGCAATCAGCCCCAGCATTTT,CASSLKDYSNQPQHF
-,TRBV28,-,TRBJ1-1,TGTGCCAGCAGTTTAATTGGGGCGGCTTTCTTT,CASSLIGAAFF
few,TRBV27,-,TRBJ1-5,TGTGCCAGCAGTTTGGGAGGAGGTGGCAGGGCAAATCAGCCCCAGCATTTT,CASSLGGGGRANQPQHF
many,TRBV7-9,TRBD1,TRBJ2-3,TGTGCCAGCAGCGGGGACAGGGACGAGCTCACAGATACGCAGTATTTT,CASSGDRDELTDTQYF
-,TRBV19,TRBD1,TRBJ1-1,TGTGCCAGTAGTAGACCGGACAGGGTGAACACTGAAGCTTTCTTT,CASSRPDRVNTEAFF
-,TRBV6-5,-,TRBJ1-5,TGTGCCAGCAGTTACTCGACAGGTCAGCCCCAGCATTTT,CASSYSTGQPQHF
-,TRBV27,TRBD1,TRBJ1-2,TGTGCCAGCAGCCCCGGGACAGTGCCACGAGGCTACACCTTC,CASSPGTVPRGYTF
-,TRBV19,TRBD1,TRBJ1-1,TGTGCCAGTAGAATGAGGTGGACAGGAGACACTGAAGCTTTCTTT,CASRMRWTGDTEAFF
-,TRBV2,-,TRBJ1-6,TGTGCCAGCAGTGAAGGTAGCAGAAGCTCCTATAATTCACCCCTCCACTTT,CASSEGSRSSYNSPLHF
-,TRBV5-1,TRBD2,TRBJ2-3,TGCGCCAGCAGAAGCGGGGGTTACACAGATACGCAGTATTTT,CASRSGGYTDTQYF
many,TRBV7-7,-,TRBJ2-2,TGTGCTAGCAGCTTAGATGGGGCGAACACCGGGGAGCTGTTTTTT,CASSLDGANTGELFF
few,TRBV10-3,-,TRBJ2-3,TGTGCCATCAGTGACGGGGGGCCGGCAGATACGCAGTATTTT,CAISDGGPADTQYF
-,TRBV19,-,TRBJ2-2,TGTGCCAGTACTTGGACACCCACCGGCCCCGGGGAGCTGTTTTTT,CASTWTPTGPGELFF
-,TRBV12-5,-,TRBJ2-5,TGTGCTAGTAATATCCTGGGGCTCCAAGAGACCCAGTACTTC,CASNILGLQETQYF
-,TRBV6-2/TRBV6-3,-,TRBJ1-5,TGTGCCAGCAGCCCGTCGGCCCTCGAGGGCAATCAGCCCCAGCATTTT,CASSPSALEGNQPQHF
-,TRBV15,-,TRBJ1-1,TGTGCCACCAATCAGGGCGGGGCAACAGCTTTCTTT,CATNQGGATAFF
once,TRBV7-9,TRBD1,TRBJ1-2,TGTGCCAGCGCTTGGGACAGGGAGATAAATGGCTACACCTTC,CASAWDREINGYTF
-,TRBV7-6,-,TRBJ2-7,TGTGCCAGCAGCGGCGACGGCTACGAGCAGTACTTC,CASSGDGYEQYF
many,TRBV20-1,TRBD1,TRBJ1-1,TGCAGTGCACCCGACAGGGAGGACACTGAAGCTTTCTTT,CSAPDREDTEAFF
few,TRBV7-6,TRBD2,TRBJ2-3,TGTGCCAGCAGCTCCGGACTAGCCCTTAGGGGAGATACGCAGTATTTT,CASSSGLALRGDTQYF
few,TRBV4-1,-,TRBJ1-4,TGCGCCACTCGGCTCTCGGAGAGGGAAAAACTGTTTTTT,CATRLSEREKLFF
few,TRBV10-3,-,TRBJ1-2,TGTGCTCGCTTAGCCCAGCCAGGCTACACCTTC,CARLAQPGYTF
many,TRBV7-8,-,TRBJ2-2,TGTGCCAGCCTCAAAGCGAACACCGGGGAGCTGTTTTTT,CASLKANTGELFF
many,TRBV6-1,-,TRBJ2-6,TGTGCCAGCAGTGAAGACAGCTTCCAAACCTTCTCTGGGGCCAACGTCCTGACTTTC,CASSEDSFQTFSGANVLTF
-,TRBV7-6,-,TRBJ2-2,TGTGCCATTACACTAGACACCGGGGAGCTGTTTTTT,CAITLDTGELFF
-,TRBV6-8,-,TRBJ1-2,TGTGCCAGCAGTCGTCTCGACAGCTACTATGGCTACACCTTC,CASSRLDSYYGYTF
-,TRBV7-7,-,TRBJ2-2,TGTGCTAGCAGCTTAGCGGTCAGGGGTTGGACCGGGGAGCTGTTTTTT,CASSLAVRGWTGELFF
-,TRBV7-7,-,TRBJ1-1,TGTGCTAGCAGCCCAATTGGTGGCCTTGAAGCTTTCTTT,CASSPIGGLEAFF
few,TRBV19,-,TRBJ2-3,TGTGCCAGTAGTACACCGGGGGATACGCAGTATTTT,CASSTPGDTQYF
few,TRBV11-3,TRBD1,TRBJ2-3,TGTGCCAGCAGCTTAGGGGGGACAGGGGGCTTATCAGATACGCAGTATTTT,CASSLGGTGGLSDTQYF
-,TRBV27,-,TRBJ1-1,TGTGCCAGCAGTATGGGCGCTGAAGCTTTCTTT,CASSMGAEAFF
-,TRBV28,TRBD1,TRBJ2-3,TGTGCCAGCAGTTTACCTCAGGGGGCTGCAGATACGCAGTATTTT,CASSLPQGAADTQYF
few,TRBV7-9,-,TRBJ2-2,TGTGCCAGCAGCTTACAAGGGGGGCGTACCGGGGAGCTGTTTTTT,CASSLQGGRTGELFF
-,TRBV12-3/TRBV12-4,-,TRBJ2-1,TGTGCCAGCAGTCGGGCAGGGCTTGCGGATGAGCAGTTCTTC,CASSRAGLADEQFF